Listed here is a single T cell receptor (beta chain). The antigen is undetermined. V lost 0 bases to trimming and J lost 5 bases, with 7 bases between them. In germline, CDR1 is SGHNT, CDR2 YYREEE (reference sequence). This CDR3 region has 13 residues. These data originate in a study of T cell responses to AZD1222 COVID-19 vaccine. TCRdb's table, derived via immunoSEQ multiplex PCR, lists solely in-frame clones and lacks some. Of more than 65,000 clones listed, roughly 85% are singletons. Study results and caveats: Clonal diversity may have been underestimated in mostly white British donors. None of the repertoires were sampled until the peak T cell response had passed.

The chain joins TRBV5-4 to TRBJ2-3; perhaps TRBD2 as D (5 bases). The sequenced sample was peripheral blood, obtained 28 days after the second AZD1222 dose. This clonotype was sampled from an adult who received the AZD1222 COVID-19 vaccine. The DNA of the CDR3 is TGTGCCAGCAGCTTGGCCGGACTAGATACGCAGTATTTT. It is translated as CASSLAGLDTQYF.